This passage covers 18 T cell receptor beta chains from one sample sequenced in a study of beta chain features in type 1 diabetes. Sequenced material consisted of expressed TCRB transcripts (all of the isolated RNA was reverse transcribed). Sequencing used immunoSEQ multiplex PCR; TCRdb keeps in-frame clones, though not all of them. Among 680,000 or so clones listed, about an eighth were seen once. Study outcomes and limitations: Shorter TCRB CDR3s, moderately but significantly so, were found in Type 1 diabetes patients in all four CD4+ subsets.

No antigen is known for these receptors. Sequencing was done on a sample of naive CD4+ T cells from blood. All receptors come from a man between 18 and 29 years old with type 1 diabetes.

This clone was counted a few times. The V and J genes are TRBV5-4 and TRBJ1-4, with 8 bases identical to TRBD1. The trim removed 4 bases at V and 4 bases at J, leaving 3 bases unmatched. This CDR3 contains 14 residues. The germline V gene encodes CDR1 SGHNT and CDR2 YYREEE (reference sequence). The CDR3 loop reads CASSPDRGNEKLFF. CDR3 nucleotide sequence: TGTGCCAGCAGCCCTGACAGGGGTAATGAAAAACTGTTTTTT.

This clone was recorded a few times. The chain uses TRBV12-5 and TRBJ2-6; 7 bases are a match to TRBD2. J lost 0 bases, V lost 3 bases, and 5 bases had no gene match. Germline V lookup: CDR1 LGHNT, CDR2 FRNRAP. This CDR3 is 17 amino acids long. Here the CDR3 reads CASGFRGRDSGANVLTF. Here the CDR3 DNA reads TGTGCTAGTGGTTTCCGGGGGAGGGACTCTGGGGCCAACGTCCTGACTTTC.

The V gene is TRBV30, the J gene TRBJ1-2, with D unresolved. Per germline, CDR1 GTSNPN and CDR2 SVGIG (reference sequence). This CDR3 contains 11 residues. Trimming shortened V by 4 bases and J by 4 bases, and 7 bases separated the two germline ends. CDR3 amino acids: CAWNRGYGYTF. The CDR3 DNA is TGTGCCTGGAATAGAGGCTATGGCTACACCTTC.

V usage is TRBV18 and J usage is TRBJ1-2; 8 bases agree with TRBD1. The CDR3 is made up of 14 amino acids. From germline, CDR1 is KGHSH and CDR2 LQKENI. Losses at the gene ends were 5 bases for V and 8 bases for J; bases not matched to a gene: 10. CDR3 sequence (DNA): TGTGCCAGCTCAGAACTTGGACAGGGAAGCGGCTACACCTTC. Translating gives CASSELGQGSGYTF.

This clone was seen only a few times. This chain links TRBV5-1 with TRBJ2-7; 8 bases match TRBD1. Trimming took 4 bases from V and 3 from J; bases not matched to a gene: 6. Looked up from germline, CDR1 is SGHRS and CDR2 is YFSETQ. CDR3 length: 14 amino acids. CDR3 loop: CASSTDRDNYEQYF. In nucleotides, the CDR3 is TGCGCCAGCAGCACGGACAGGGACAACTACGAGCAGTACTTC. The entire variable domain, with the rest obtained from reference TRBV5-1 and TRBJ2-7, is as follows: KAGVTQTPRYLIKTRGQQVTLSCSPISGHRSVSWYQQTPGQGLQFLFEYFSETQRNKGNFPGRFSGRQFSNSRSEMNVSTLELGDSALYLCASSTDRDNYEQYFGPGTRLTVT.

The V and J genes are TRBV7-6 and TRBJ2-5; D might be TRBD1 (7 bases). There are 14 residues in the CDR3. V lost 7 bases and J lost 5, with 17 bases in between. The germline V gene has CDR1 SGHVS and CDR2 FNYEAQ. CDR3 sequence reads: CASTPGGFQETQYF. In DNA, the CDR3 is TGTGCCAGCACCCCAGGGGGGTTTCAGGAGACCCAGTACTTC.

In DNA form, the CDR3 reads TGCAGCGTTGGACAGGACAGACGAGATTCCACAGATACGCAGTATTTT. It specifies CSVGQDRRDSTDTQYF. The chain joins TRBV29-1 to TRBJ2-3; D might be TRBD1 (6 bases). V lost 4 bases and J lost 2, with 19 bases in between. The V gene's germline CDR1 is SQVTM and CDR2 ANQGSEA. The CDR3 sequence is 16 residues long.

The chain links TRBV19 to TRBJ2-1, with TRBD2 matching over 12 bases. The ends lost 6 bases at V and 9 bases at J; junction bases unmatched: 9. Germline lookup yields CDR1 LNHDA and CDR2 SQIVND (reference sequence). The length of the CDR3 is 15 residues. The CDR3 is CASRRSSGGGVEQFF. The CDR3 nucleotides are TGTGCCAGTAGAAGGTCTAGCGGGGGGGGCGTTGAGCAGTTCTTC.

This clone was counted only a few times. The V call is TRBV4-1, the J call TRBJ1-4; possibly TRBD1 for D (6 bases). Germline CDR1 and CDR2: MGHRA and YSYEKL. V gave up 3 bases and J gave up 7 bases, with 15 bases separating them. This CDR3 region has 15 residues. DNA of the CDR3: TGCGCCAGCAGCCACCAGAGGGGGTTAGGTGAAAAACTGTTTTTT. It specifies CASSHQRGLGEKLFF.

This clone turned up a few times. The same CDR3 also results from other DNA sequences found in this sample. J is TRBJ1-5 and V is TRBV18; TRBD1 matches 7 bases. From germline, CDR1 is KGHSH and CDR2 LQKENI. The ends lost 6 bases at V and 5 bases at J; junction bases unmatched: 4. The CDR3 is 13 residues long. The CDR3 DNA reads as TGTGCCAGCTCCCTCGACAGGGATCAGCCCCAGCATTTT. Amino acids: CASSLDRDQPQHF.

This chain uses TRBV11-2 with TRBJ2-4; the D is unclear. The CDR3 is made up of 11 amino acids. The V gene's germline CDR1 is SGHAT and CDR2 FQNNGV. V shed 3 bases and J shed 7 bases, with 4 bases lying between them. The CDR3 spells CASSFYNIQYF. For the CDR3, the DNA is TGTGCCAGCAGCTTTTACAACATTCAGTACTTC.

The chain carries TRBV11-3 and TRBJ2-5; D is undetermined. The germline V gene has CDR1 SGHNT and CDR2 YENEEA. The CDR3 has 14 amino acids. V was shortened by 1 base and J by 1 base, with 7 bases between the two germline ends. The CDR3 protein is CASSLGLPQETQYF. CDR3 bases: TGTGCCAGCAGCTTAGGGCTTCCCCAAGAGACCCAGTACTTC.

This chain joins TRBV5-1 and TRBJ2-1, with 7 positions matching TRBD2. Germline assignment: CDR1 SGHRS and CDR2 YFSETQ. Trimming at V came to 4 bases and at J to 0 bases, leaving 7 bases not matched to a gene. This CDR3 is built from 16 residues. Here the CDR3 reads CASSTTSASSYNEQFF. DNA of the CDR3: TGCGCCAGCAGCACTACTAGCGCCAGCTCCTACAATGAGCAGTTCTTC.

This clone was seen a few times. The chain has TRBV15 and TRBJ1-1, with unresolved D. CDR1 LNHNV and CDR2 YYDKDF come from the germline V gene (reference sequence). This CDR3 has 15 amino acids. V shed 5 bases and J shed 3 bases, with 16 bases lying between them. CDR3 sequence: CATSRGGPLDTEAFF. As DNA, the CDR3 is TGTGCCACCAGCCGAGGCGGCCCCTTGGACACTGAAGCTTTCTTT.

This clone was seen more than once but under ten times. The rearrangement joins TRBV21-1 to TRBJ1-2; TRBD1, the table's D call, was not compared with the DNA. TRBV21-1 is a pseudogene locus. The CDR3 loop spans 13 amino acids. CDR3 region: CAPISRERYGYTF. CDR3 DNA: TGTGCCCCTATAAGCAGGGAAAGGTATGGCTACACCTTC.

This clone has only a few counts. V gene TRBV6-6 combines with J gene TRBJ2-7, with D unresolved. V was shortened by 1 base and J by 2 bases, with 12 bases between the two germline ends. The germline V gene encodes CDR1 MNHNY and CDR2 SVGAGI (reference sequence). The CDR3 is made up of 15 amino acids. The CDR3 DNA reads TGTGCCAGCAGTTACTTCTGGGGTGGCGCCTACGAGCAGTACTTC. Encoded protein: CASSYFWGGAYEQYF.

The gene calls are TRBV5-6 and TRBJ1-5; unclear D gene. The CDR3 has 13 amino acids. The V gene's germline CDR1 is SGHDT and CDR2 YYEEEE. V was clipped by 2 bases and J by 7 bases, with 10 bases between them. The CDR3 here is CASSLEEDQPQHF. In DNA, the CDR3 is TGTGCCAGCAGCTTAGAGGAGGACCAGCCCCAGCATTTT.

In its sample, this clone was seen a few times. The chain carries TRBV4-1 and TRBJ1-2, with no clear D. This CDR3 contains 14 residues. CDR1 is MGHRA and CDR2 is YSYEKL in the germline V gene. Trimming left V 1 base short and J 6 bases short, with 12 bases between. The CDR3 loop reads CASSQVMPGNGYTF. In DNA, the CDR3 is TGCGCCAGCAGCCAAGTTATGCCCGGGAATGGCTACACCTTC.